Below, 3 T cell receptor beta chains from the same sample are listed, as sequenced in a study of technical replicates of blood from several donors. This table comes from immunoSEQ multiplex PCR, and its TCRdb copy is limited to in-frame clones, with some not included. The repertoire holds around 60,000 clones, with roughly 92% as singletons. The specimen was PBMCs. Every receptor here comes from a human donor in good health. Some clones in this sample may be carry-over from other donors' samples.

The V and J genes are TRBV7-9 and TRBJ1-5, with D perhaps TRBD1 (6 bases). Germline CDR1 reads SEHNR; CDR2 reads FQNEAQ (reference sequence). Trimming left V 5 bases short and J 3 bases short, with 14 bases between. The CDR3 loop spans 15 amino acids. The CDR3 sequence is CASSQEGVSNQPQHF. CDR3 nucleotide sequence: TGTGCCAGCAGCCAAGAGGGGGTTTCCAATCAGCCCCAGCATTTT.

This chain joins TRBV5-1 and TRBJ2-3; D is possibly TRBD1 (6 bases). V dropped 5 bases and J dropped 9 bases, with 19 bases sitting between them. Germline loops: CDR1 SGHRS, CDR2 YFSETQ. The CDR3 consists of 14 residues. CDR3: CASRGQLEGETQYF. In DNA form, the CDR3 reads TGCGCCAGCAGAGGACAGCTAGAGGGGGAAACGCAGTATTTT.

The V gene is TRBV7-2, the J gene TRBJ2-5; tentative D call: TRBD2 (6 bases). V lost 2 bases and J 4 bases, leaving 11 bases between the germline ends. CDR3 size: 14 residues. CDR1 and CDR2 (germline): SGHTA, FQGNSA. This CDR3 is CASSLWAGRETQYF. The CDR3 DNA reads TGTGCCAGCAGCTTATGGGCGGGACGAGAGACCCAGTACTTC.